Below, 12 T cell receptor beta chains from the same sample are listed, as sequenced in a study of immune evolution from preneoplasia to lung adenocarcinoma. Sequenced by immunoSEQ multiplex PCR; TCRdb stores in-frame clones only, minus some. The sample includes under 3,500 clones, about 85% of them seen just once. The specimen sequenced was FFPE adjacent normal lung tissue. The receptors were gathered from a person between 70 and 80 years old with lung adenocarcinoma.

V and J are TRBV7-6 and TRBJ2-5; D is unresolved. The CDR3 consists of 12 residues. With 5 bases removed from V and 0 bases from J, the gap between germline ends came to 4 bases. Germline V gives CDR1 SGHVS, CDR2 FNYEAQ. CDR3 in DNA: TGTGCCAGCAGCCCCCACCAAGAGACCCAGTACTTC. This codes for CASSPHQETQYF.

The CDR3 here is CAIRTDLEAFF. CDR3 nucleotide sequence: TGTGCCATTAGGACAGACTTAGAAGCTTTCTTT. The rearrangement joins TRBV10-3 to TRBJ1-1; D may be TRBD1 (6 bases). The germline gives CDR1 ENHRY, CDR2 SYGVKD. The CDR3 is made up of 11 amino acids. Trimming took 9 bases from V and 8 from J, leaving 13 bases between them.

The chain couples TRBV28 to TRBJ1-2; D remains unclear. This CDR3 spans 13 amino acids. Germline V gives CDR1 MDHEN, CDR2 SYDVKM. V was shortened by 3 bases and J by 5 bases, with 10 bases between the two germline ends. CDR3 in amino acids: CASSFITGYGYTF. CDR3 coding DNA: TGTGCCAGCAGTTTCATTACGGGGTATGGCTACACCTTC.

The chain is built from TRBV28 and TRBJ2-3; no reliable D call. Germline CDR1 and CDR2: MDHEN and SYDVKM. CDR3 size: 14 residues. The germline V and J ends were trimmed by 3 bases and 0 bases, with 7 bases remaining between them. CDR3 loop: CASSLSTSTDTQYF. The CDR3 DNA is TGTGCCAGCAGTTTGTCAACTAGCACAGATACGCAGTATTTT.

This clone was seen just once. The chain couples TRBV2 to TRBJ2-5; TRBD1 or TRBD2 may be the D gene (6 bases each). CDR1 and CDR2 (germline): SNHLY, FYNNEI. The CDR3 loop spans 14 amino acids. The ends were cut back, 7 bases at V and 1 base at J, with 13 bases in the middle. In DNA form, the CDR3 reads TGTGCCAGCAAGGGGGTAGCGGTCCAAGAGACCCAGTACTTC. Its translation: CASKGVAVQETQYF.

The chain uses TRBV25-1 and TRBJ2-7; no clear D gene. V was clipped by 8 bases and J by 0 bases, with 8 bases between them. Per the germline V gene, CDR1 is MGHDK and CDR2 is SYGVNS. The CDR3 length is 12 residues. The chain's CDR3 is CASSRSSYEQYF. In nucleotides, the CDR3 is TGTGCCAGCTCTAGGAGCTCCTACGAGCAGTACTTC.

The rearrangement joins TRBV5-1 to TRBJ2-7; 11 bases line up with TRBD1. The V and J ends lost 4 bases and 6 bases, in that order; junction bases with no gene match: 6. The CDR3 totals 14 residues. In germline, CDR1 is SGHRS, CDR2 YFSETQ. CDR3 loop: CASSTGQGEREQYF. The CDR3 DNA is TGCGCCAGCAGCACGGGACAGGGGGAACGCGAGCAGTACTTC.

J is TRBJ1-5 and V is TRBV6-5; D gene ambiguous. V was shortened by 6 bases and J by 0 bases, with 12 bases between the two germline ends. The CDR3 covers 15 residues. Germline lookup yields CDR1 MNHEY and CDR2 SVGAGI. This CDR3 reads CASSPQVHSNQPQHF. In DNA form, the CDR3 reads TGTGCCAGCAGCCCGCAGGTACATAGCAATCAGCCCCAGCATTTT.

V usage is TRBV19 and J usage is TRBJ2-3; D unclear. CDR1 is LNHDA and CDR2 is SQIVND in the germline V gene (reference sequence). The V end was cut by 6 bases, the J end by 2 bases, with 6 bases between. This CDR3 is 12 amino acids long. The CDR3 nucleotides are TGTGCCAGTAGCCACCCCACAGATACGCAGTATTTT. The encoded protein is CASSHPTDTQYF.

The rearrangement joins TRBV7-8 to TRBJ2-5; 9 bases are a match to TRBD1. The CDR3 is 13 amino acids. With 5 bases clipped from V and 5 bases from J, the junction kept 3 bases outside the gene matches. Germline V gives CDR1 SGHVS, CDR2 FQNEAQ. The CDR3 region is CASSRTGDETQYF. The CDR3 nucleotides read TGTGCCAGCAGCCGGACAGGGGACGAGACCCAGTACTTC.

This clone was found once. V is TRBV5-1 and J is TRBJ2-5; 7 bases map to TRBD2. The V and J ends lost 1 base and 2 bases, in that order; junction bases with no gene match: 5. This CDR3 comprises 15 residues. Germline V gene lookup returns CDR1 SGHRS and CDR2 YFSETQ. CDR3: CASSLQRGPQETQYF. The CDR3 DNA is TGCGCCAGCAGCTTGCAGCGGGGACCACAAGAGACCCAGTACTTC.

V is TRBV30 and J is TRBJ1-4; 8 nucleotides line up with TRBD1. With 5 bases clipped from V and 6 bases from J, the junction kept 8 bases outside the gene matches. The germline V gene encodes CDR1 GTSNPN and CDR2 SVGIG (reference sequence). CDR3 length: 14 residues. The CDR3 is CAWSRDRMYEKLFF. CDR3 DNA: TGTGCCTGGTCCCGGGACAGGATGTATGAAAAACTGTTTTTT. The whole variable domain, filled in from reference TRBV30 and TRBJ1-4, reads SQTIHQWPATLVQPVGSPLSLECTVEGTSNPNLYWYRQAAGRGLQLLFYSVGIGQISSEVPQNLSASRPQDRQFILSSKKLLLSDSGFYLCAWSRDRMYEKLFFGSGTQLSVL.